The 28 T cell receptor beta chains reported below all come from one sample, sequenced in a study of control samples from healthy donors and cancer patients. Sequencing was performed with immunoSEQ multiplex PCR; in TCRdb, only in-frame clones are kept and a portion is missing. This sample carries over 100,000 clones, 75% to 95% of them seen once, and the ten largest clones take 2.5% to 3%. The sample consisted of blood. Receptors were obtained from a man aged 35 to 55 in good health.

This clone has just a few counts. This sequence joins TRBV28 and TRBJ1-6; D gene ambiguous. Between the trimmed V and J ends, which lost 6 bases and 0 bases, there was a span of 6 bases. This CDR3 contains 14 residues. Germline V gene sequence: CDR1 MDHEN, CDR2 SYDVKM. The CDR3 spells CASSQSSYNSPLHF. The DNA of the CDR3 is TGTGCCAGCAGCCAGAGCTCCTATAATTCACCCCTCCACTTT.

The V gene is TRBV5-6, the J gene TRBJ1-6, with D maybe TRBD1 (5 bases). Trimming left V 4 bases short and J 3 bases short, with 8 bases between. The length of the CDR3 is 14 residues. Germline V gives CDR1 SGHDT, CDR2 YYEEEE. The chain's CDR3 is CASSPGYYNSPLHF. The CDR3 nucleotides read TGTGCCAGCAGCCCAGGGTACTATAATTCACCCCTCCACTTT. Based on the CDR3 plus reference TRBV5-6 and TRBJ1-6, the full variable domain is DAGVTQSPTHLIKTRGQQVTLRCSPKSGHDTVSWYQQALGQGPQFIFQYYEEEERQRGNFPDRFSGHQFPNYSSELNVNALLLGDSALYLCASSPGYYNSPLHFGNGTRLTVT.

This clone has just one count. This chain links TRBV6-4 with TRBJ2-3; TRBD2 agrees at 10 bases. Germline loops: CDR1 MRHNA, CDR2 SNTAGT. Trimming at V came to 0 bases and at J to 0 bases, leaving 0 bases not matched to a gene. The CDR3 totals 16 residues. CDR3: CASSDSSGGSTDTQYF. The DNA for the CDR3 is TGTGCCAGCAGTGACTCTAGCGGGGGGAGCACAGATACGCAGTATTTT.

This chain's CDR3 is CASSPEVAGGHSGELFF. In DNA form, the CDR3 reads TGTGCCAGCAGCCCAGAGGTAGCGGGGGGGCATTCCGGGGAGCTGTTTTTT. The genes are TRBV9 and TRBJ2-2; 11 bases match TRBD2. J was trimmed by 6 bases and V by 4 bases; bases with no gene match: 11. The germline CDR1 and CDR2 sequences are SGDLS and YYNGEE. This CDR3 comprises 17 residues.

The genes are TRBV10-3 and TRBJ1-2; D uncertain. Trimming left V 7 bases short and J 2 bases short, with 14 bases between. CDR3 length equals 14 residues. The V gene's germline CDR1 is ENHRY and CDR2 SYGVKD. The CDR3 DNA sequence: TGTGCCATCACCAGGACCAATCCGAACTATGGCTACACCTTC. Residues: CAITRTNPNYGYTF.

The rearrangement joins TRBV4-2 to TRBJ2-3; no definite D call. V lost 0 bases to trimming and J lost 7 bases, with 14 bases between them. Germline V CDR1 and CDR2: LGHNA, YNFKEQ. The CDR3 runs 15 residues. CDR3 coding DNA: TGTGCCAGCAGCCAAGAACGATGGGCCCTCTATACGCAGTATTTT. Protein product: CASSQERWALYTQYF.

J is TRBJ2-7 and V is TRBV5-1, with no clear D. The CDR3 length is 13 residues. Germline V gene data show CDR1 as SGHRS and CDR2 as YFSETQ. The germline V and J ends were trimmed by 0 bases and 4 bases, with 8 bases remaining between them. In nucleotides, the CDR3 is TGCGCCAGCAGCTTGGACGGGCCTTACGAGCAGTACTTC. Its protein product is CASSLDGPYEQYF.

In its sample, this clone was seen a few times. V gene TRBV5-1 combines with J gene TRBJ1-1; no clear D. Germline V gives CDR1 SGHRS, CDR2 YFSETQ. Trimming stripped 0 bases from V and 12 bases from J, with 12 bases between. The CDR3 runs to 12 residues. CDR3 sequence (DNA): TGCGCCAGCAGCTTGGCCTCGGAGGGAACTTTCTTT. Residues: CASSLASEGTFF.

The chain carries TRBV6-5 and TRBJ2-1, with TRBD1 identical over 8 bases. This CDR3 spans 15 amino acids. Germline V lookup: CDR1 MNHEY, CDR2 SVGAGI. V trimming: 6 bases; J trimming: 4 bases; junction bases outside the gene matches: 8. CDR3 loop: CASRFPGQEYNEQFF. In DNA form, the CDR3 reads TGTGCCAGCAGATTTCCGGGACAGGAGTACAATGAGCAGTTCTTC.

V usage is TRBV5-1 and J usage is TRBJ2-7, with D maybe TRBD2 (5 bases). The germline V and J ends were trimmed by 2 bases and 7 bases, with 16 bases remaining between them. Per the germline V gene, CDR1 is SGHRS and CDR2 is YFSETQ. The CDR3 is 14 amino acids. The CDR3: CASSFSGRPGEQYF. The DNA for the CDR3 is TGCGCCAGCAGCTTCAGCGGCCGCCCTGGGGAGCAGTACTTC.

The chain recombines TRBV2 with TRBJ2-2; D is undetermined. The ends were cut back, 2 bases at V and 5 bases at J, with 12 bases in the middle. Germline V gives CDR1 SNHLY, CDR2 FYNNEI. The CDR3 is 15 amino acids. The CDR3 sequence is CASSEQPTVTGELFF. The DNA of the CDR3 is TGTGCCAGCAGTGAACAGCCTACGGTAACCGGGGAGCTGTTTTTT.

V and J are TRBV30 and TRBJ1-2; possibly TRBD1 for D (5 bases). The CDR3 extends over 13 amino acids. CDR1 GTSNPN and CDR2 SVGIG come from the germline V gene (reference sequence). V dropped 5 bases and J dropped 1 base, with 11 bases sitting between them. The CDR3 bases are TGTGCCTGGCAGGGATCGGTTAACTATGGCTACACCTTC. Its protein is CAWQGSVNYGYTF.

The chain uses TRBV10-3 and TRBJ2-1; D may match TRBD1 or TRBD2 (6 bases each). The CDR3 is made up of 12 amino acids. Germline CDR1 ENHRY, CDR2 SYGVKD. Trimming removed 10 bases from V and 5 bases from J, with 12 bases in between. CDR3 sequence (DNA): TGTGCCACCACGCGGGACAACAATGAGCAGTTCTTC. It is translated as CATTRDNNEQFF.

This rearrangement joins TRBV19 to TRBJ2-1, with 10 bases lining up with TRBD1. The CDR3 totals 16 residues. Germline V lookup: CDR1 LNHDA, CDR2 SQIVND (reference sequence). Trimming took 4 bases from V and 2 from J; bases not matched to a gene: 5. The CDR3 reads CASSRRGTGAYNEQFF. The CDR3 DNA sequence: TGTGCCAGTAGTAGGCGGGGGACAGGGGCCTACAATGAGCAGTTCTTC. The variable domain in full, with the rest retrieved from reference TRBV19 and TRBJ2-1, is DGGITQSPKYLFRKEGQNVTLSCEQNLNHDAMYWYRQDPGQGLRLIYYSQIVNDFQKGDIAEGYSVSREKKESFPLTVTSAQKNPTAFYLCASSRRGTGAYNEQFFGPGTRLTVL.

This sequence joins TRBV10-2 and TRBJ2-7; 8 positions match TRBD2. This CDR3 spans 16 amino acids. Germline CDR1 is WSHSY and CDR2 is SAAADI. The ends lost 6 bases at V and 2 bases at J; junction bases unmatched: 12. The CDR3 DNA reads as TGCGCCAGCAGCGTACAAGCGGGGGCCATCCCCTACGAGCAGTACTTC. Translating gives CASSVQAGAIPYEQYF.

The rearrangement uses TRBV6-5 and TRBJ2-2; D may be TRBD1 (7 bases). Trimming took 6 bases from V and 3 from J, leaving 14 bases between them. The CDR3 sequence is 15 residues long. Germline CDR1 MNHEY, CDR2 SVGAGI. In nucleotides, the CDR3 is TGTGCCAGCAGCGCGGGACAGACCCACACCGGGGAGCTGTTTTTT. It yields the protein CASSAGQTHTGELFF.

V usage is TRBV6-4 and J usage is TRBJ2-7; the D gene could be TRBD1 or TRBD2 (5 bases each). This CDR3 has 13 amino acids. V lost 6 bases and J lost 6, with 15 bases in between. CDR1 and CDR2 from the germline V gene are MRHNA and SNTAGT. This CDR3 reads CASSREPGREQYF. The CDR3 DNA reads TGTGCCAGCAGCCGGGAACCAGGGCGCGAGCAGTACTTC.

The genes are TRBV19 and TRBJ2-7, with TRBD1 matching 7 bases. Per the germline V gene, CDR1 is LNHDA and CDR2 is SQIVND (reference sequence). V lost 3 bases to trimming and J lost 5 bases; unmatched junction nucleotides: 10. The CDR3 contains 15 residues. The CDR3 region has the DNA TGTGCCAGTAGTATGGCCGTTGGGACAGAGGACGAGCAGTACTTC. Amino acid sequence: CASSMAVGTEDEQYF. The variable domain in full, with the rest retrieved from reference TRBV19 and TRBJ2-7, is DGGITQSPKYLFRKEGQNVTLSCEQNLNHDAMYWYRQDPGQGLRLIYYSQIVNDFQKGDIAEGYSVSREKKESFPLTVTSAQKNPTAFYLCASSMAVGTEDEQYFGPGTRLTVT.

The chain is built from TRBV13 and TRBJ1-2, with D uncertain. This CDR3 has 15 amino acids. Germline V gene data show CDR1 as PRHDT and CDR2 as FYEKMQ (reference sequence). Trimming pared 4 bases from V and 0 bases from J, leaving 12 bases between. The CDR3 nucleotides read TGTGCCAGCAGCTCCTCCCCCAGGTCTAACTATGGCTACACCTTC. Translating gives CASSSSPRSNYGYTF.

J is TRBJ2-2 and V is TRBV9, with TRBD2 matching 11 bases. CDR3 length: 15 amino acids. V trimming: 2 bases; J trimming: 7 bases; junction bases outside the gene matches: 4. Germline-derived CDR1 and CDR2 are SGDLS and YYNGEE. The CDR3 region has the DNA TGTGCCAGCAGCGTTAGCGGGGGGGTTGTCGGGGAGCTGTTTTTT. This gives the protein CASSVSGGVVGELFF.

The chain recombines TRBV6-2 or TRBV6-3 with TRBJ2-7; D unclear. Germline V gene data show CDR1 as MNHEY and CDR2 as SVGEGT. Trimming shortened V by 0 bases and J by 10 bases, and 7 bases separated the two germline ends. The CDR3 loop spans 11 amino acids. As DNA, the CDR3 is TGTGCCAGCAGTTACTCGTCGCGACAGTACTTC. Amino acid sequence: CASSYSSRQYF.

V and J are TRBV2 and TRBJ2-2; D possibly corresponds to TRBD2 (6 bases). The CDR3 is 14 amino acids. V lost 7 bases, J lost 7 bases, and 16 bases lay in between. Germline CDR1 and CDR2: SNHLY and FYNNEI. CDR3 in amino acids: CASTGTLSSGELFF. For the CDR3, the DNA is TGTGCCAGCACAGGGACTTTGTCGAGCGGGGAGCTGTTTTTT. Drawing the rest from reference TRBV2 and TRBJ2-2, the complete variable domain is EPEVTQTPSHQVTQMGQEVILRCVPISNHLYFYWYRQILGQKVEFLVSFYNNEISEKSEIFDDQFSVERPDGSNFTLKIRSTKLEDSAMYFCASTGTLSSGELFFGEGSRLTVL.

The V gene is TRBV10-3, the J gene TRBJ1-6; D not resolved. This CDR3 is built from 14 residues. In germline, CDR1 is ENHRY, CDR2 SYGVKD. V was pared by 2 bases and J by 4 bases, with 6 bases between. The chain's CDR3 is CAISELEYNSPLHF. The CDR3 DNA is TGTGCCATCAGTGAGCTGGAGTATAATTCACCCCTCCACTTT.

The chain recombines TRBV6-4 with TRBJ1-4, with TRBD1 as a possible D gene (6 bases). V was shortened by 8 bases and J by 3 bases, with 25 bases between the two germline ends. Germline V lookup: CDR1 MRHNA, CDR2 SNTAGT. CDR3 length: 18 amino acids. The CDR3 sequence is CASGHCRDIQRANEKLFF. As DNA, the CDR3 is TGTGCCAGCGGCCACTGCCGGGACATCCAGAGGGCTAATGAAAAACTGTTTTTT.

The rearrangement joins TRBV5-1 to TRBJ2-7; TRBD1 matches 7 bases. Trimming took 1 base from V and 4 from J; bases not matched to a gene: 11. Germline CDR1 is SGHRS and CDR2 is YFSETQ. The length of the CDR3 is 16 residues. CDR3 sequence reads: CASSLKPGTVVYEQYF. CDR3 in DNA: TGCGCCAGCAGCTTGAAACCCGGGACAGTAGTTTACGAGCAGTACTTC.

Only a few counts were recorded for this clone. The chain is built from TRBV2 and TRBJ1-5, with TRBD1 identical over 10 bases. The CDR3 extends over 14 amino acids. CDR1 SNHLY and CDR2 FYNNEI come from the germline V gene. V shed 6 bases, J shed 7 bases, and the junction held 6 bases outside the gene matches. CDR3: CASSPGTGEQPQHF. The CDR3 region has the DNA TGTGCCAGCAGCCCCGGGACAGGGGAACAGCCCCAGCATTTT.

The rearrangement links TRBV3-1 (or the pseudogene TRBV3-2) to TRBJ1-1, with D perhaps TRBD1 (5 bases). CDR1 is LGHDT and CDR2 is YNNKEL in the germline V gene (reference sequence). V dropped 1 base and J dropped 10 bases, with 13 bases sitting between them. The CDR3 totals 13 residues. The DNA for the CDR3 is TGTGCCAGCAGCCAAGTGTCTGGGGCTCGAGCTTTCTTT. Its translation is CASSQVSGARAFF.

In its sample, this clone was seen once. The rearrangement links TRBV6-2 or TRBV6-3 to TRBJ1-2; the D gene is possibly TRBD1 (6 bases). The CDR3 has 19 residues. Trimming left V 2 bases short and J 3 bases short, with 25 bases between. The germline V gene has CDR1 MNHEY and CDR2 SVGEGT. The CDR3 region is CASSYGQGLTVREDYGYTF. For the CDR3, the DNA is TGTGCCAGCAGTTACGGCCAGGGGCTTACCGTCCGTGAGGACTATGGCTACACCTTC.